Following are 30 T cell receptor beta chains from one sample sequenced in a study of blood T cell repertoires in COVID-19. The table came from immunoSEQ multiplex PCR; TCRdb's copy has only in-frame clones and leaves some out. The table lists 220,000 or so clones, around 84% of them singletons. The source material was PBMCs or T cells enriched from blood (not recorded which). The receptors stem from a woman aged 40 to 55 who had recovered from COVID-19.

This clone was detected once. V usage is TRBV2 and J usage is TRBJ2-5; D is unresolved. Germline V lookup: CDR1 SNHLY, CDR2 FYNNEI. With 3 bases removed from V and 1 base from J, the gap between germline ends came to 9 bases. This CDR3 has 14 residues. As DNA, the CDR3 is TGTGCCAGCAGTGATAGAGTCGTCCAAGAGACCCAGTACTTC. This translates into CASSDRVVQETQYF. The variable domain in full, with the rest retrieved from reference TRBV2 and TRBJ2-5, is EPEVTQTPSHQVTQMGQEVILRCVPISNHLYFYWYRQILGQKVEFLVSFYNNEISEKSEIFDDQFSVERPDGSNFTLKIRSTKLEDSAMYFCASSDRVVQETQYFGPGTRLLVL.

The chain carries TRBV5-1 and TRBJ2-7; TRBD1 matches at 9 bases. With V trimmed by 3 bases and J by 6 bases, 4 bases remained unmatched. Germline CDR1 reads SGHRS; CDR2 reads YFSETQ. The CDR3 runs 13 residues. The DNA for the CDR3 is TGCGCCAGCAGCTGGGAGGGACAGGGCGAGCAGTACGTC. As protein: CASSWEGQGEQYV.

The chain recombines TRBV28 with TRBJ2-7; no reliable D call. The germline V gene has CDR1 MDHEN and CDR2 SYDVKM. The V end lost 7 bases, the J end lost 6 bases, and 10 bases lay between the germline ends. The CDR3 spans 11 residues. CDR3 in DNA: TGTGCCAGCAACAGCCTGGGCGAGCAGTACTTC. Translating gives CASNSLGEQYF.

The chain links TRBV7-9 to TRBJ2-1; D possibly corresponds to TRBD2 (6 bases). This CDR3 spans 16 amino acids. V dropped 6 bases and J dropped 0 bases, with 15 bases sitting between them. Germline V gene sequence: CDR1 SEHNR, CDR2 FQNEAQ (reference sequence). The CDR3 DNA follows: TGTGCCAGCAGACCGCTAGCGTTTAGCTCCTACAATGAGCAGTTCTTC. Translation: CASRPLAFSSYNEQFF.

V is TRBV9 and J is TRBJ2-1, with 9 bases identical to TRBD2. The CDR3 has 15 amino acids. With 2 bases clipped from V and 0 bases from J, the junction kept 0 bases outside the gene matches. Germline V gives CDR1 SGDLS, CDR2 YYNGEE. In nucleotides, the CDR3 is TGTGCCAGCAGCGTGCGGGAGGGCTCCTACAATGAGCAGTTCTTC. Its translation: CASSVREGSYNEQFF. The whole variable domain, filled in from reference TRBV9 and TRBJ2-1, reads DSGVTQTPKHLITATGQRVTLRCSPRSGDLSVYWYQQSLDQGLQFLIQYYNGEERAKGNILERFSAQQFPDLHSELNLSSLELGDSALYFCASSVREGSYNEQFFGPGTRLTVL.

In its sample, this clone was seen once. The chain is built from TRBV18 and TRBJ1-5; 8 nucleotides align to TRBD1. V was pared by 4 bases and J by 6 bases, with 8 bases of the junction left unmatched. CDR1 is KGHSH, CDR2 LQKENI, per germline. The CDR3 spans 15 residues. The chain's CDR3 is CASSLAQGAGQPQHF. The CDR3 nucleotides read TGTGCCAGCTCACTGGCCCAGGGGGCAGGTCAGCCCCAGCATTTT.

The genes are TRBV20-1 and TRBJ2-3, with D maybe TRBD2 (5 bases). The CDR3 has 13 residues. V lost 3 bases to trimming and J lost 1 base, with 8 bases between them. CDR1 is DFQATT and CDR2 is SNEGSKA in the germline V gene (reference sequence). The CDR3 loop reads CSASGSGTDTQYF. For the CDR3, the DNA is TGCAGTGCTAGTGGTAGCGGCACAGATACGCAGTATTTT.

The chain is built from TRBV5-1 and TRBJ2-7, with 7 positions matching TRBD1. Germline-derived CDR1 and CDR2 are SGHRS and YFSETQ. The junction had 4 bases not matched to a gene; V was cut back by 0 bases and J by 4 bases. CDR3 size: 14 residues. CDR3 nucleotide sequence: TGCGCCAGCAGCTTGGGACAGGGACGGTACGAGCAGTACTTC. Encoded protein: CASSLGQGRYEQYF.

This rearrangement joins TRBV4-1 to TRBJ1-1, with D possibly matching TRBD1 (5 bases). The CDR3 is 15 amino acids. V was trimmed by 4 bases and J by 3 bases, leaving 15 bases between them. Germline assignment: CDR1 MGHRA and CDR2 YSYEKL. The CDR3 reads CASSPLYRRDTEAFF. The CDR3 DNA sequence: TGCGCCAGCAGCCCTTTATATCGCAGGGACACTGAAGCTTTCTTT.

The gene calls are TRBV19 and TRBJ2-2; D not certain. This CDR3 spans 16 amino acids. Per germline, CDR1 LNHDA and CDR2 SQIVND (reference sequence). V lost 2 bases to trimming and J lost 7 bases, with 17 bases between them. The DNA of the CDR3 is TGTGCCAGTAGTATACTTTCTGGGCCGGTCGGCGGGGAGCTGTTTTTT. Protein product: CASSILSGPVGGELFF.

V and J are TRBV28 and TRBJ1-2; D is undetermined. Germline V CDR1 and CDR2: MDHEN, SYDVKM. The V and J ends lost 2 bases and 3 bases respectively, with 7 bases between them. The CDR3 runs to 13 residues. Here the CDR3 DNA reads TGTGCCAGCAGTTTAAACAGCTACTATGGCTACACCTTC. Its protein is CASSLNSYYGYTF.

V and J are TRBV7-9 and TRBJ1-1; TRBD1 matches at 9 bases. Germline V CDR1 and CDR2: SEHNR, FQNEAQ (reference sequence). This CDR3 spans 13 amino acids. Trimming took 6 bases from V and 6 from J; bases not matched to a gene: 5. This CDR3 reads CASSLTGGAEAFF. The CDR3 bases are TGTGCCAGCAGTCTGACAGGGGGAGCTGAAGCTTTCTTT.

The chain has TRBV10-3 and TRBJ2-5; TRBD1 agrees at 7 bases. With 3 bases clipped from V and 3 bases from J, the junction kept 4 bases outside the gene matches. The CDR3 extends over 14 amino acids. Germline V gene data show CDR1 as ENHRY and CDR2 as SYGVKD. The CDR3 here is CAISEGTAEETQYF. The CDR3 coding sequence is TGTGCCATCAGTGAAGGGACAGCAGAAGAGACCCAGTACTTC.

Only one count was recorded for this clone. The chain has TRBV11-3 and TRBJ1-4; 7 bases line up with TRBD1. Losses at the gene ends were 1 base for V and 3 bases for J; bases not matched to a gene: 8. This CDR3 is 17 amino acids long. Per the germline V gene, CDR1 is SGHNT and CDR2 is YENEEA. Here the CDR3 reads CASSLVLSQGANEKLFF. DNA for the CDR3: TGTGCCAGCAGCTTAGTCCTTTCCCAGGGGGCTAATGAAAAACTGTTTTTT.

This clone has a single count. V gene TRBV12-3 or TRBV12-4 combines with J gene TRBJ2-7; D uncertain. V was clipped by 4 bases and J by 2 bases, with 9 bases between them. This CDR3 is 13 amino acids long. Here the CDR3 reads CASSYGTTYEQYV. Written as DNA, the CDR3 is TGTGCCAGCAGTTACGGTACGACCTACGAGCAGTACGTC.

The gene calls are TRBV5-4 and TRBJ2-5, with 8 nucleotides matching TRBD2. Germline trimming cut 1 base from V and 6 bases from J; bases unmatched to any gene: 8. This CDR3 has 15 residues. The germline gives CDR1 SGHNT, CDR2 YYREEE (reference sequence). The CDR3 nucleotides are TGTGCCAGCAGCTTGCCAGCGGGAGTTTCAAAGACCCAGTACTTC. Translating gives CASSLPAGVSKTQYF.

Ten or more counts support this clone. This chain uses TRBV29-1 with TRBJ1-3; D may be TRBD1 (6 bases). The CDR3 contains 12 residues. Per the germline V gene, CDR1 is SQVTM and CDR2 is ANQGSEA. V dropped 4 bases and J dropped 8 bases, with 12 bases sitting between them. The CDR3 spells CSVVLRGDTIYF. The CDR3 coding sequence is TGCAGCGTTGTGCTCAGGGGAGACACCATATATTTT.

The chain joins TRBV15 to TRBJ2-7; 7 nucleotides agree with TRBD2. This CDR3 has 15 amino acids. Trimming removed 1 base from V and 1 base from J; junction bases left unmatched: 4. The germline V gene has CDR1 LNHNV and CDR2 YYDKDF (reference sequence). The CDR3 sequence is CATSRGDYSSYEQYF. Here the CDR3 DNA reads TGTGCCACCAGCAGAGGGGACTACTCTTCCTACGAGCAGTACTTC.

The CDR3 nucleotides are TGTGCCAGCAGTTATCAAGGGGACACCGGGGAGCTGTTTTTT. It is translated as CASSYQGDTGELFF. The chain carries TRBV6-2 or TRBV6-3 and TRBJ2-2, with D possibly TRBD1 on 5 matching bases. Trimming cost V 3 bases and J 3 bases, with 8 bases left between them. The CDR3 runs to 14 residues. Germline CDR1 reads MNHEY; CDR2 reads SVGEGT.

V gene TRBV4-1 combines with J gene TRBJ1-2; a possible D gene is TRBD1 (5 bases). CDR1 MGHRA and CDR2 YSYEKL come from the germline V gene. Between the trimmed V and J ends, which lost 2 bases and 7 bases, there was a span of 11 bases. The CDR3 length is 13 residues. The CDR3, as DNA: TGCGCCAGCAGCCAACCCGGGACTAGTGGCTACACCTTC. Amino acid sequence: CASSQPGTSGYTF.

The V and J genes are TRBV12-3 or TRBV12-4 and TRBJ1-2; D gene uncertain. This CDR3 contains 13 residues. V lost 5 bases and J lost 3, with 10 bases in between. The CDR3 reads CASSQASYYGYTF. The CDR3 nucleotides are TGTGCCAGCAGTCAAGCCTCATACTATGGCTACACCTTC.

This chain joins TRBV21-1 and TRBJ2-7; the D call TRBD1 from the table was never checked on the DNA. TRBV21-1 is designated a pseudogene. The CDR3 is 18 amino acids. CDR3: CASSKRTGEPRAAGEQYV. DNA for the CDR3: TGTGCCAGCAGCAAACGGACAGGGGAGCCTAGGGCCGCGGGGGAGCAGTACGTC.

The genes are TRBV7-9 and TRBJ2-2; 8 bases are a match to TRBD1. V lost 11 bases to trimming and J lost 3 bases; unmatched junction nucleotides: 8. CDR1 and CDR2 from the germline V gene are SEHNR and FQNEAQ (reference sequence). CDR3 length: 14 amino acids. As DNA, the CDR3 is TGTGCCGGCCAAACGGACAGGGACACCGGGGAGCTGTTTTTT. Encoded protein: CAGQTDRDTGELFF.

The V gene is TRBV7-9, the J gene TRBJ1-4; TRBD1 matches 7 bases. Germline-derived CDR1 and CDR2 are SEHNR and FQNEAQ (reference sequence). V shed 4 bases and J 0 bases; nucleotides not matched to a gene: 5. The CDR3 extends over 16 amino acids. CDR3 sequence (DNA): TGTGCCAGCAGCTCGGGACAGCAAGCAACTAATGAAAAACTGTTTTTT. As protein: CASSSGQQATNEKLFF.

V usage is TRBV9 and J usage is TRBJ2-1; 9 nucleotides line up with TRBD2. The junction had 10 bases not matched to a gene; V was cut back by 0 bases and J by 6 bases. The CDR3 extends over 17 amino acids. Per the germline V gene, CDR1 is SGDLS and CDR2 is YYNGEE. CDR3 sequence (DNA): TGTGCCAGCAGCGTAGATTGGCGGGCTAGCGGGACCAATGAGCAGTTCTTC. Its translation is CASSVDWRASGTNEQFF. Drawing the rest from reference TRBV9 and TRBJ2-1, the complete variable domain is DSGVTQTPKHLITATGQRVTLRCSPRSGDLSVYWYQQSLDQGLQFLIQYYNGEERAKGNILERFSAQQFPDLHSELNLSSLELGDSALYFCASSVDWRASGTNEQFFGPGTRLTVL.

The chain has TRBV5-1 and TRBJ1-2; 7 bases align to TRBD1. Unmatched junction bases numbered 10, after V lost 3 bases and J lost 8 bases. CDR1 is SGHRS and CDR2 is YFSETQ in the germline V gene. This CDR3 has 14 amino acids. The CDR3 is CASSWTRGSEGYTF. In nucleotides, the CDR3 is TGCGCCAGCAGCTGGACCAGGGGGTCAGAGGGCTACACCTTC.

The chain joins TRBV7-2 to TRBJ2-5; D is possibly TRBD2 (5 bases). The germline V gene has CDR1 SGHTA and CDR2 FQGNSA. This CDR3 has 14 amino acids. The V and J ends lost 0 bases and 4 bases respectively, with 9 bases between them. The CDR3 DNA reads TGTGCCAGCAGCTTAGCGCAAGGGAGAGAGACCCAGTACTTC. Translating it yields CASSLAQGRETQYF.

This rearrangement joins TRBV11-2 to TRBJ2-5; 8 bases map to TRBD2. Germline trimming cut 0 bases from V and 1 base from J; bases unmatched to any gene: 1. Germline lookup yields CDR1 SGHAT and CDR2 FQNNGV. The CDR3 is 15 residues long. CDR3 loop: CASSLDGRAQETQYF. CDR3 nucleotides: TGTGCCAGCAGCTTAGACGGGAGGGCCCAAGAGACCCAGTACTTC.

There are a few counts of this clone. The V and J genes are TRBV24-1 and TRBJ1-3, with no clear D. Germline V gene data show CDR1 as KGHDR and CDR2 as SFDVKD. CDR3 size: 14 residues. Deletions cut 2 bases from V and 1 base from J, with 5 bases between. CDR3 amino acids: CATSDSLSGNTIYF. The CDR3 region has the DNA TGTGCCACCAGTGATTCTTTATCTGGAAACACCATATATTTT.

The rearrangement joins TRBV5-1 to TRBJ2-5; 7 bases match TRBD2. Germline V gene sequence: CDR1 SGHRS, CDR2 YFSETQ. The CDR3 is made up of 15 amino acids. Trimming removed 4 bases from V and 5 bases from J; junction bases left unmatched: 11. The CDR3 is CASSLGGSYRETQYF. CDR3 in DNA: TGCGCCAGCAGCCTCGGCGGGAGTTACCGGGAGACCCAGTACTTC. The whole variable domain, remainder taken from reference TRBV5-1 and TRBJ2-5, is KAGVTQTPRYLIKTRGQQVTLSCSPISGHRSVSWYQQTPGQGLQFLFEYFSETQRNKGNFPGRFSGRQFSNSRSEMNVSTLELGDSALYLCASSLGGSYRETQYFGPGTRLLVL.